The entry below describes one T cell receptor (beta chain). Its antigen is currently unknown. This sample was taken from a study of prognosis after radiotherapy for stage I lung cancer. Overall study context: Median age was around 70 years (roughly 53 to 90) among about a dozen men and over five women. Radiotherapy used SBRT, divided into 3 to 5 fractions and reaching a biologically effective dose of at least 100 Gy. Regarding the study as a whole: Stereotactic body radiation therapy was followed by a fall in unique TCR clone counts, with a median of approximately 10,000 versus 7,000. There was no determination made of whether the expanded TCR clones were tumor-specific.

This CDR3 spans 15 amino acids. The V gene lost 1 base and the J gene lost 0 bases, with 9 bases spanning the gap. CDR1 is SEHNR, CDR2 FQNEAQ, per germline (reference sequence). Starting from genomic DNA, TCR beta CDR3 was amplified through two-round multiplex PCR. Amplification during the initial PCR round employed primers specific to each TRBV and TRBJ gene. Via MiXCR, TCRdb re-called the multiplex PCR reads, giving one row per CDR3 protein. The table includes 30,000 to 40,000 distinct CDR3 sequences, less than 45% detected once. The receptor was derived from a donor aged 50 or older with non-small cell lung cancer. The specimen was PBMCs, collected before or after stereotactic body radiation therapy (not recorded which). The chain recombines TRBV7-9 with TRBJ1-1; D gene uncertain. For the CDR3, the DNA is TGTGCCAGCAGCTTAGGTCATGGATTGAACACTGAAGCTTTCTTT. Residues: CASSLGHGLNTEAFF.